This T cell receptor beta chain emerged from a study of T cells in Graves' hyperthyroidism and ophthalmopathy. Amplification yielded TCR beta CDR3 regions, with RNA transcripts as the source. A set of HTBI primers served as the primers for a first-round RT-PCR of the TCR CDR3. TCRdb re-called the multiplex PCR reads through MiXCR, storing one row per CDR3 protein. The sample comprises about 380,000 distinct CDR3 sequences, more than 11% of which are singletons, and about 10% rests with the top ten. The germline V gene encodes CDR1 KGHDR and CDR2 SFDVKD. Trimming took off 2 bases at V and 3 bases at J, with 7 bases between the two ends. CDR3 length equals 13 residues.

This TCR was recovered from a woman aged 60-70 years with Graves' hyperthyroidism. The chain employs TRBV24-1 and TRBJ2-7; no reliable D call. The material sequenced was blood. This CDR3 reads CATSDSRRYEQYF. The CDR3 nucleotides are TGTGCCACCAGTGATTCGCGGCGCTACGAGCAGTACTTC.